The present entry profiles one T cell receptor (beta chain) with its context. This entry belongs to a study of a mutant IDH1 vaccine in newly diagnosed glioma. Looked up from germline, CDR1 is SGHAT and CDR2 is FQNNGV. The length of the CDR3 is 11 residues. V was shortened by 1 base and J by 5 bases, with 0 bases between the two germline ends. Only in-frame clones appear in the TCRdb table, and some are missing; sequencing was by immunoSEQ multiplex PCR. This table holds about 69,000 clones, around 86% found once. Documented time point: baseline, week 1 (first vaccination visit). Treatment in this sample: pre-vaccination baseline after standard-of-care therapy.

This material consisted of PBMCs, taken from a glioma patient treated with radiotherapy, temozolomide or both. The sequence was collected from a man aged 25 to 45 with glioma. This chain connects TRBV11-2 to TRBJ1-3; no clear D gene. The CDR3 sequence: CASSLGNTIYF. CDR3 nucleotides: TGTGCCAGCAGCTTAGGAAACACCATATATTTT.